There are many counts of the clone carrying this T cell receptor beta chain. Each CDR3 protein gets one entry after TCRdb re-called the 5' RACE reads with MiXCR. The data show approximately 26,000 distinct CDR3 sequences, less than 4.5% seen once. This specimen belongs to a study of early T cells in non-severe SARS-CoV-2 infection. Germline V gene sequence: CDR1 DFQATT, CDR2 SNEGSKA (reference sequence). CDR3 length: 15 amino acids. V dropped 1 base and J dropped 9 bases, with 19 bases sitting between them. V is TRBV20-1 and J is TRBJ2-1; maybe TRBD2 (6 bases). Sequenced: whole blood. The origin of this receptor is an adult who was a healthcare worker with PCR-confirmed SARS-CoV-2 infection or an uninfected control (not recorded which). CDR3 nucleotide sequence: TGCAGTGCTAGAGGTGGGCGTCCCCTTAGCGGTGAGCAGTTCTTC. Its protein is CSARGGRPLSGEQFF.